This T cell receptor (beta chain) was identified during a study of T cells in Graves' hyperthyroidism and ophthalmopathy. Whole-study results and caveats: Most thyroid-expanded clonotypes above 0.001 were also found in blood.

Using more than 8 ml of fresh peripheral blood, PBMCs were prepared. Regions amplified from RNA transcripts were the TCR beta CDR3 regions. During a first-round RT-PCR of the TCR CDR3, the HTBI primer set was used. In TCRdb, the multiplex PCR reads were re-called with MiXCR into one record per CDR3 protein. The sample holds 300,000 to 400,000 distinct CDR3 sequences; approximately 18% are singletons and the top ten take 49%. Trimming pared 3 bases from V and 4 bases from J, leaving 7 bases between. This CDR3 region has 14 residues. CDR1 is MNHNS, CDR2 SASEGT, per germline. On this clonotype: As yet, its antigen is unknown.

The sequence came from a woman aged 50 to 65 with Graves' hyperthyroidism. Sequencing was done on a sample of blood. V is TRBV6-1 and J is TRBJ1-6, with D hard to call. CDR3 nucleotide sequence: TGTGCCAGCAGTGACAGTGCTTATAATTCACCCCTCCACTTT. It codes for CASSDSAYNSPLHF.